The next 22 T cell receptor beta chains were all read from a single sample in a study of CD8 T cells in ankylosing spondylitis. TCRdb analysed the 5' RACE reads with MiXCR anew, one entry per CDR3 protein. The sample records 220,000 or so distinct CDR3 sequences, more than 9% being singletons. Sequencing input: blood, either unsorted or a sorted T cell fraction (not recorded which). The receptors stem from a male donor with ankylosing spondylitis or in good health (not recorded which).

Ten or more counts support this clonotype. V usage is TRBV12-3 or TRBV12-4 and J usage is TRBJ2-3; no firm D call. The CDR3 has 17 residues. The V end was cut by 3 bases, the J end by 1 base, with 17 bases between. The DNA for the CDR3 is TGTGCCAGCAGTTTGGTGGCCCTCACGCCGGGCACAGATACGCAGTATTTT. This sequence encodes CASSLVALTPGTDTQYF.

The gene calls are TRBV12-5 and TRBJ2-2; D not resolved. V gave up 5 bases and J gave up 6 bases, with 13 bases separating them. CDR1 LGHNT and CDR2 FRNRAP come from the germline V gene. The CDR3 has 14 amino acids. The CDR3 bases are TGTGCTAGTGGTGCCCCGACCGAGGCCGGGGAGCTGTTTTTT. The encoded protein is CASGAPTEAGELFF.

The chain recombines TRBV23-1 with TRBJ2-4; D possibly corresponds to TRBD2 (7 bases). Being an ORF, TRBV23-1 has a function that is uncertain. The CDR3 runs 18 residues. V was cut by 0 bases and J by 1 base, with 16 bases left in between. In DNA form, the CDR3 reads TGCGCCAGCAGTCAATCGAAGAGGGGGAGGGAGGCCAAAAACATTCAGTACTTC. It translates to CASSQSKRGREAKNIQYF.

This clonotype appeared many times. The rearrangement joins TRBV27 to TRBJ2-5; D is tentatively TRBD1 or TRBD2 (5 bases each). The V gene lost 5 bases and the J gene lost 10 bases, with 17 bases spanning the gap. CDR1 is MNHEY, CDR2 SMNVEV, per germline (reference sequence). The CDR3 runs 13 residues. DNA for the CDR3: TGTGCCAGCAGTCAATGGGACCATCCGATCCAGTACTTC. The encoded protein is CASSQWDHPIQYF.

The rearrangement links TRBV9 to TRBJ2-2; D perhaps matches TRBD2 (6 bases). Deletions cut 0 bases from V and 2 bases from J, with 8 bases between. CDR3 length: 15 residues. CDR1 is SGDLS and CDR2 is YYNGEE in the germline V gene. CDR3 residues: CASSVGGVNTGELFF. For the CDR3, the DNA is TGTGCCAGCAGCGTAGGCGGGGTTAACACCGGGGAGCTGTTTTTT.

This clonotype was counted many times. The chain carries TRBV7-3 and TRBJ2-2, with D uncertain. The CDR3 is made up of 16 amino acids. CDR1 is SGHTA, CDR2 FQGTGA, per germline. Trimming pared 1 base from V and 4 bases from J, leaving 13 bases between. In DNA form, the CDR3 reads TGTGCCAGCAGCTTAAGGGCACCTCCGAGCACCGGGGAGCTGTTTTTT. The encoded protein is CASSLRAPPSTGELFF. Using reference TRBV7-3 and TRBJ2-2 for the parts outside the CDR3, the full variable domain is GAGVSQTPSNKVTEKGKYVELRCDPISGHTALYWYRQSLGQGPEFLIYFQGTGAADDSGLPNDRFFAVRPEGSVSTLKIQRTERGDSAVYLCASSLRAPPSTGELFFGEGSRLTVL.

In its sample, this clonotype was seen many times. The chain links TRBV6-1 to TRBJ2-1, with 14 bases that match TRBD2. This CDR3 comprises 15 residues. With 6 bases clipped from V and 6 bases from J, the junction kept 4 bases outside the gene matches. Germline V gives CDR1 MNHNS, CDR2 SASEGT. The CDR3 DNA is TGTGCCAGCAGGAGACTAGCGGGGGGGCGCAATGAGCAGTTCTTC. It yields the protein CASRRLAGGRNEQFF.

Ten or more counts support this clonotype. A junction end diverges from the germline sequence, so it may reflect a read error. The J gene is TRBJ2-1, the V gene TRBV7-7; 9 nucleotides agree with TRBD2. There are 15 residues in the CDR3. CDR1 SSHAT and CDR2 FNYEAQ come from the germline V gene (reference sequence). The CDR3 loop is CASSPFSGSYNEQFF. In DNA, the CDR3 is TGTGCTAGCAGCCCATTTAGCGGGAGCTACAATGAGCAGTTCTTC.

This clonotype has only a few counts. V is TRBV11-2 and J is TRBJ1-1, with D unresolved. V was clipped by 2 bases and J by 3 bases, with 7 bases between them. CDR1 is SGHAT and CDR2 is FQNNGV in the germline V gene. CDR3 length: 13 amino acids. The DNA of the CDR3 is TGTGCCAGCAGCTTAAACGGGCACACTGAAGCTTTCTTT. It codes for CASSLNGHTEAFF.

This clonotype appeared a few times. In nucleotides, the CDR3 is TGTGCCAGCAGCTTCGGACAGCTTAGCACAGATACGCAGTATTTT. This gives the protein CASSFGQLSTDTQYF. The chain combines TRBV7-9 with TRBJ2-3; tentatively, D is TRBD1 (6 bases). Germline loops: CDR1 SEHNR, CDR2 FQNEAQ (reference sequence). This CDR3 spans 15 amino acids. With 3 bases removed from V and 0 bases from J, the gap between germline ends came to 10 bases.

This clonotype was observed at least ten times. The rearrangement links TRBV5-5 to TRBJ1-2; 7 bases fit TRBD1. There are 15 residues in the CDR3. Germline V lookup: CDR1 SGHKS, CDR2 YYEKEE (reference sequence). Trimming removed 3 bases from V and 0 bases from J; junction bases left unmatched: 5. This CDR3 reads CASSSSDRTNYGYTF. In DNA, the CDR3 is TGTGCCAGCAGCTCCTCGGACAGGACTAACTATGGCTACACCTTC.

At least ten counts were recorded for this clonotype. The CDR3, as DNA: TGTGCCAGCAACCTAGCTGGAAACACCATATATTTT. Translating gives CASNLAGNTIYF. This sequence joins TRBV12-3 or TRBV12-4 and TRBJ1-3, with D hard to call. The CDR3 is 12 residues long. V was clipped by 7 bases and J by 2 bases, with 6 bases between them.

Ten or more counts support this clonotype. CDR3 sequence: CASSSRNDRNEKLFF. The CDR3 DNA reads as TGTGCCAGCAGCTCTCGGAATGACAGGAATGAAAAACTGTTTTTT. The V gene is TRBV5-4, the J gene TRBJ1-4, with D perhaps TRBD1 (6 bases). The V gene lost 3 bases and the J gene lost 5 bases, with 14 bases spanning the gap. Per germline, CDR1 SGHNT and CDR2 YYREEE (reference sequence). The CDR3 spans 15 residues.

This clonotype was seen at least ten times. The chain uses TRBV5-1 and TRBJ1-1; no reliable D call. V lost 8 bases and J lost 1, with 15 bases in between. The CDR3 spans 14 residues. Germline V gene sequence: CDR1 SGHRS, CDR2 YFSETQ. This CDR3 reads CASSVAPPNTEAFF. CDR3 bases: TGCGCCAGTTCAGTTGCCCCGCCGAACACTGAAGCTTTCTTT.

V gene TRBV5-1 combines with J gene TRBJ1-1; no firm D call. The CDR3 contains 15 residues. CDR1 and CDR2 (germline): SGHRS, YFSETQ. V was shortened by 0 bases and J by 1 base, with 10 bases between the two germline ends. The chain's CDR3 is CASSLGYSENTEAFF. The CDR3 DNA reads as TGCGCCAGCAGCTTGGGATATTCGGAGAACACTGAAGCTTTCTTT.

This clonotype has more than one count but fewer than ten. The genes are TRBV25-1 and TRBJ2-3; possibly TRBD2 for D (6 bases). The CDR3 contains 16 residues. Per the germline V gene, CDR1 is MGHDK and CDR2 is SYGVNS. The V end was cut by 2 bases, the J end by 3 bases, with 15 bases between. CDR3 residues: CASSEIFRGRTDTQYF. The CDR3 DNA reads as TGTGCCAGCAGTGAAATCTTTCGGGGGAGGACAGATACGCAGTATTTT.

The CDR3 sequence: CASSAGGAYNEQFF. CDR3 coding DNA: TGTGCCAGCAGTGCCGGGGGGGCCTACAATGAGCAGTTCTTC. The chain is built from TRBV6-1 and TRBJ2-1, with 8 bases lining up with TRBD2. Losses at the gene ends were 4 bases for V and 2 bases for J; bases not matched to a gene: 1. This CDR3 region has 14 residues. The germline V gene has CDR1 MNHNS and CDR2 SASEGT.

In this sample, this clonotype turned up many times. The V and J genes are TRBV4-2 and TRBJ2-2; either TRBD1 or TRBD2 may fit D (5 bases each). Trimming took off 0 bases at V and 7 bases at J, with 15 bases between the two ends. Germline V gives CDR1 LGHNA, CDR2 YNFKEQ. The CDR3 extends over 16 amino acids. CDR3 in DNA: TGTGCCAGCAGCCAAGAAGGGGCGCGGGCTATCGGGGAGCTGTTTTTT. Translating it yields CASSQEGARAIGELFF.

CDR3 sequence reads: CASSLAADSPFYGYTF. The CDR3 DNA reads TGTGCCAGCAGCTTGGCGGCGGACAGCCCATTCTATGGCTACACCTTC. The chain recombines TRBV5-4 with TRBJ1-2; the D gene is possibly TRBD1 (6 bases). The CDR3 covers 16 residues. Germline V CDR1 and CDR2: SGHNT, YYREEE (reference sequence). Trimming left V 0 bases short and J 4 bases short, with 16 bases between.

This chain uses TRBV5-1 with TRBJ2-2; no reliable D call. CDR1 and CDR2 from the germline V gene are SGHRS and YFSETQ. The CDR3 spans 16 residues. The V and J ends lost 5 bases and 2 bases respectively, with 16 bases between them. The CDR3 DNA reads TGCGCCAGCAGTCGAACTGAGAGGTCTAACACCGGGGAGCTGTTTTTT. The encoded protein is CASSRTERSNTGELFF.

This clonotype was seen ten or more times. Here the CDR3 DNA reads TGTGCCAGCAGTCCGAGTACGCCTTTTGGGCGCTACACCTTC. It encodes CASSPSTPFGRYTF. This rearrangement joins TRBV28 to TRBJ1-2; D gene unclear. The length of the CDR3 is 14 residues. With 5 bases removed from V and 9 bases from J, the gap between germline ends came to 19 bases. The germline V gene encodes CDR1 MDHEN and CDR2 SYDVKM.

The chain uses TRBV20-1 and TRBJ2-4; D possibly corresponds to TRBD1 (6 bases). The V end was cut by 6 bases, the J end by 0 bases, with 12 bases between. Germline-derived CDR1 and CDR2 are DFQATT and SNEGSKA (reference sequence). The CDR3 has 14 amino acids. CDR3 protein: CSASGQLAKNIQYF. CDR3 nucleotide sequence: TGCAGTGCCTCGGGACAATTAGCCAAAAACATTCAGTACTTC.